A selection of T cell receptor beta chains follows, all from one sample in a study of blood T cell repertoires in COVID-19. Profiling relied on immunoSEQ multiplex PCR, and the TCRdb table lists in-frame clones only, not all of them. The sample has approximately 75,000 clones; approximately 78% are singletons. The sequenced sample was peripheral blood. These receptors were collected from a woman older than 75 with acute or convalescent COVID-19. The CDR3 runs from the conserved cysteine through the conserved F or W. A D gene is named only where the DNA matches it firmly. Only part of the rows carry a size: once, few, many, or a class if the clone is expanded.

.	.	TRBV7-3	TRBJ2-3	TGTGCCAGCAGCACCGATAGCGGAGACAATACGCAGTATTTT	CASSTDSGDNTQYF
.	few	TRBV18	TRBJ2-4	TGTGCCAGCTCACCAGAACTCATTCAGTACTTC	CASSPELIQYF
.	.	TRBV29-1	TRBJ2-5	TGCAGCGTTGAAGATCACCAGGGGAGAGAGACCCAGTACTTC	CSVEDHQGRETQYF
TRBD2	.	TRBV12-5	TRBJ2-2	TGTGCTAGTGGTTTGGTAATGCGGGGGGAATATCGGGACACCGGGGAGCTGTTTTTT	CASGLVMRGEYRDTGELFF
.	once	TRBV19	TRBJ2-7	TGTGCCAGCTCGCCCGGGGTGTACTACGAGCAGTACTTC	CASSPGVYYEQYF
.	once	TRBV5-1	TRBJ1-2	TGCGCCAGCAGCTGGAGAATAGCAGGGGAAGATTATGGCTACACCTTC	CASSWRIAGEDYGYTF
TRBD1	.	TRBV6-5	TRBJ2-7	TGTGCCAGCAGAGGGACAGACCTTTCCTACGAGCAGTACTTC	CASRGTDLSYEQYF
.	few	TRBV3-1/TRBV3-2	TRBJ2-2	TGTGCCAGCAGGCTCACAGCTAACACCGGGGAGCTGTTTTTT	CASRLTANTGELFF
TRBD2	.	TRBV30	TRBJ2-5	TGTGCCTGGACGGGACTAGCGGGGGTAACCCAGTACTTC	CAWTGLAGVTQYF
TRBD2	once	TRBV29-1	TRBJ2-5	TGCAGCGCGCCGGGGGGGCAAGAGACCCAGTACTTC	CSAPGGQETQYF